What follows are 17 T cell receptor beta chains derived from one specimen sequenced in a study of human versus mouse CDR3 diversity and MHC coevolution. Some clones are missing from TCRdb's copy, which holds only in-frame ones; the method was immunoSEQ multiplex PCR. The sample has some 80,000 clones; about nine tenths are singletons. Sequenced input: naive CD4+ T cells from blood. The subset denotes: CD45RO-negative CD62L-positive naive CD4 T cells. These receptors came from a person between 25 and 75 years old in good health.

The rearrangement links TRBV19 to TRBJ2-7; D might be TRBD1 (6 bases). The V end lost 7 bases, the J end lost 6 bases, and 13 bases lay between the germline ends. Germline V gene lookup returns CDR1 LNHDA and CDR2 SQIVND (reference sequence). This CDR3 is 12 amino acids long. The CDR3 DNA reads as TGTGCCAGTACGGGACAAAGATCCGAGCAGTACTTC. Protein sequence: CASTGQRSEQYF.

This clone was seen just once. The chain recombines TRBV5-1 with TRBJ2-7; tentatively, D is TRBD2 (6 bases). V was pared by 1 base and J by 0 bases, with 8 bases between. This CDR3 is 14 amino acids long. Per germline, CDR1 SGHRS and CDR2 YFSETQ. The CDR3 loop reads CASSLRGTSYEQYF. For the CDR3, the DNA is TGCGCCAGCAGCTTGCGGGGGACCTCCTACGAGCAGTACTTC.

This chain connects TRBV6-6 to TRBJ1-5; TRBD1 agrees at 9 bases. V trimming: 5 bases; J trimming: 2 bases; junction bases outside the gene matches: 1. The CDR3 has 14 amino acids. Germline values: CDR1 MNHNY, CDR2 SVGAGI (reference sequence). The CDR3 protein is CASSRTGGNQPQHF. In DNA form, the CDR3 reads TGTGCCAGCAGTCGGACAGGGGGCAATCAGCCCCAGCATTTT.

This sequence joins TRBV5-5 and TRBJ1-5; D unclear. V was cut by 4 bases and J by 0 bases, with 11 bases left in between. In germline, CDR1 is SGHKS, CDR2 YYEKEE (reference sequence). The CDR3 runs to 15 residues. The CDR3 nucleotides are TGTGCCAGCAGCGCCGTACAGTATAGCAATCAGCCCCAGCATTTT. Its protein is CASSAVQYSNQPQHF.

V gene TRBV7-3 combines with J gene TRBJ2-5; 7 bases are a match to TRBD1. The CDR3 extends over 15 amino acids. CDR1 is SGHTA and CDR2 is FQGTGA in the germline V gene. The ends lost 8 bases at V and 2 bases at J; junction bases unmatched: 11. The CDR3 DNA sequence: TGTGCCAGCGCCCTTAGGGGGCAAGGGCAAGAGACCCAGTACTTC. Translation: CASALRGQGQETQYF.

The CDR3 nucleotides are TGTGCCAGCAGTTACGGTGGCGGAGAAGCTTTCTTT. The encoded protein is CASSYGGGEAFF. This rearrangement joins TRBV6-5 to TRBJ1-1, with D hard to call. The CDR3 is 12 amino acids. Germline V gene lookup returns CDR1 MNHEY and CDR2 SVGAGI. With 2 bases removed from V and 8 bases from J, the gap between germline ends came to 9 bases.

V gene TRBV6-5 combines with J gene TRBJ1-4, with 9 bases fitting TRBD1. Germline CDR1 is MNHEY and CDR2 is SVGAGI. With V trimmed by 5 bases and J by 6 bases, 4 bases remained unmatched. There are 14 residues in the CDR3. CDR3: CASSGQGSYEKLFF. The CDR3 nucleotides read TGTGCCAGCAGTGGACAGGGGAGTTATGAAAAACTGTTTTTT.

This clone was recorded only once. This chain uses TRBV2 with TRBJ2-5; TRBD1 matches 7 bases. V was pared by 8 bases and J by 10 bases, with 16 bases of the junction left unmatched. The CDR3 spans 14 residues. The germline V gene encodes CDR1 SNHLY and CDR2 FYNNEI. CDR3 DNA: TGTGCCAGCCTGACAGGGCCTGTTGTAGCGATCCAGTACTTC. It yields the protein CASLTGPVVAIQYF.

This clone came up once. The chain recombines TRBV14 with TRBJ1-6; D might be TRBD1 (5 bases). This CDR3 has 14 amino acids. Germline values: CDR1 SGHDN, CDR2 FVKESK. The V end lost 6 bases, the J end lost 6 bases, and 12 bases lay between the germline ends. CDR3 DNA sequence: TGTGCCAGCAGACAGGACACGAGTAATTCACCCCTCCACTTT. Protein product: CASRQDTSNSPLHF. Full variable domain (remainder filled in from reference TRBV14 and TRBJ1-6): EAGVTQFPSHSVIEKGQTVTLRCDPISGHDNLYWYRRVMGKEIKFLLHFVKESKQDESGMPNNRFLAERTGGTYSTLKVQPAELEDSGVYFCASRQDTSNSPLHFGNGTRLTVT.

The chain combines TRBV5-1 with TRBJ2-1, with TRBD2 matching over 7 bases. CDR1 is SGHRS and CDR2 is YFSETQ in the germline V gene. The J segment lost 5 bases and the V segment lost 7 bases, leaving 9 bases of the junction unmatched. The CDR3 runs to 14 residues. The DNA of the CDR3 is TGCGCCAGCCTCCGGGACTACCTAAACAATGAGCAGTTCTTC. Residues: CASLRDYLNNEQFF.

The chain couples TRBV7-2 to TRBJ2-7; 9 nucleotides align to TRBD2. The CDR3 covers 14 residues. Unmatched junction bases numbered 7, after V lost 4 bases and J lost 6 bases. Germline V gene data show CDR1 as SGHTA and CDR2 as FQGNSA. DNA of the CDR3: TGTGCCAGCAGCTCTACCGGGACTAGCTCCGAGCAGTACTTC. Its protein product is CASSSTGTSSEQYF.

The chain has TRBV29-1 and TRBJ1-6, with D perhaps TRBD1 (5 bases). V was clipped by 6 bases and J by 8 bases, with 14 bases between them. This CDR3 is 13 amino acids long. Germline loops: CDR1 SQVTM, CDR2 ANQGSEA. The CDR3 loop reads CSVRVSVDSPLHF. The CDR3 bases are TGCAGCGTCAGGGTTTCTGTAGATTCACCCCTCCACTTT.

This clone was picked up one time. This chain joins TRBV7-2 and TRBJ2-3, with D uncertain. The V end lost 5 bases, the J end lost 0 bases, and 12 bases lay between the germline ends. Germline V CDR1 and CDR2: SGHTA, FQGNSA. The CDR3 runs 15 residues. CDR3 DNA: TGTGCCAGCAGCGTCTACTACCCTAGCACAGATACGCAGTATTTT. This encodes CASSVYYPSTDTQYF.

The chain uses TRBV6-1 and TRBJ1-2; 11 bases match TRBD1. The V segment lost 0 bases and the J segment 8 bases; nucleotides outside the gene matches: 2. CDR3 length equals 14 residues. Germline V gene lookup returns CDR1 MNHNS and CDR2 SASEGT. CDR3 in DNA: TGTGCCAGCAGTGAAGCGGACAGGGGGCGAGGCTACACCTTC. Amino acids: CASSEADRGRGYTF.

The genes are TRBV19 and TRBJ2-7; 9 nucleotides match TRBD1. Germline loops: CDR1 LNHDA, CDR2 SQIVND (reference sequence). The ends lost 0 bases at V and 4 bases at J; junction bases unmatched: 10. The CDR3 sequence is 17 residues long. The CDR3 DNA reads TGTGCCAGTAGTATAGATGTCACCGGGACAGGGTCGTACGAGCAGTACTTC. Translation gives CASSIDVTGTGSYEQYF.

The chain links TRBV30 to TRBJ2-3, with 11 bases fitting TRBD2. CDR1 GTSNPN and CDR2 SVGIG come from the germline V gene (reference sequence). The CDR3 is 16 residues long. The V segment lost 4 bases and the J segment 5 bases; nucleotides outside the gene matches: 11. The DNA for the CDR3 is TGTGCCTGGATTTACCACATAGCGGGGGGGGGAGATACGCAGTATTTT. Protein: CAWIYHIAGGGDTQYF.

V is TRBV6-1 and J is TRBJ2-6; D is unclear. The CDR3 has 16 amino acids. CDR1 and CDR2 (germline): MNHNS, SASEGT. Trimming left V 1 base short and J 0 bases short, with 7 bases between. The CDR3 bases are TGTGCCAGCAGTGAAGGGAGTTACTCTGGGGCCAACGTCCTGACTTTC. Translated: CASSEGSYSGANVLTF.